These 5 T cell receptor beta chains came from one sample sequenced in a study of beta chain features in type 1 diabetes. Expressed TCRB transcripts got sequenced, as all isolated RNA was reverse transcribed. Sequencing was performed with immunoSEQ multiplex PCR; in TCRdb, only in-frame clones are kept and a portion is missing. The sample carries under 300,000 clones, around a quarter recorded once. The sequenced sample was central memory CD4+ T cells from blood. Source of these receptors: a man younger than 45 in good health.

V usage is TRBV29-1 and J usage is TRBJ1-1; no definite D call. The V gene lost 7 bases and the J gene lost 5 bases, with 17 bases spanning the gap. In germline, CDR1 is SQVTM, CDR2 ANQGSEA. The CDR3 length is 13 residues. The DNA of the CDR3 is TGCAGCGGAGAGGGTCCCTTAAGAACTGAAGCTTTCTTT. Protein product: CSGEGPLRTEAFF.

The V and J genes are TRBV29-1 and TRBJ2-2, with 11 nucleotides matching TRBD2. The CDR3 consists of 17 residues. The germline gives CDR1 SQVTM, CDR2 ANQGSEA. Losses at the gene ends were 0 bases for V and 2 bases for J; bases not matched to a gene: 5. CDR3: CSVEDDRLAGNTGELFF. CDR3 sequence (DNA): TGCAGCGTTGAAGATGACCGACTAGCGGGAAACACCGGGGAGCTGTTTTTT.

A few counts support this clone. The chain has TRBV29-1 and TRBJ2-1; D gene unclear. Trimming took 3 bases from V and 0 from J, leaving 3 bases between them. Germline V lookup: CDR1 SQVTM, CDR2 ANQGSEA. The CDR3 has 12 residues. CDR3 nucleotide sequence: TGCAGCGTTGACCGCTCCTACAATGAGCAGTTCTTC. Translating it yields CSVDRSYNEQFF.

DNA of the CDR3: TGCGCCAGCGGACTGGACAGTTCTAGCACAGATACGCAGTATTTT. It is translated as CASGLDSSSTDTQYF. The V call is TRBV5-1, the J call TRBJ2-3; a weak D match, TRBD1 (6 bases). The CDR3 is 15 residues long. Germline V gives CDR1 SGHRS, CDR2 YFSETQ. Trimming removed 7 bases at V and 0 bases at J, with 15 bases between.

This sequence joins TRBV11-2 and TRBJ2-7; D gene uncertain. The CDR3 is made up of 11 amino acids. Germline CDR1 SGHAT, CDR2 FQNNGV. V lost 8 bases and J 0 bases, leaving 5 bases between the germline ends. The DNA of the CDR3 is TGTGCCAGCGAGAGCTCCTACGAGCAGTACTTC. It codes for CASESSYEQYF.